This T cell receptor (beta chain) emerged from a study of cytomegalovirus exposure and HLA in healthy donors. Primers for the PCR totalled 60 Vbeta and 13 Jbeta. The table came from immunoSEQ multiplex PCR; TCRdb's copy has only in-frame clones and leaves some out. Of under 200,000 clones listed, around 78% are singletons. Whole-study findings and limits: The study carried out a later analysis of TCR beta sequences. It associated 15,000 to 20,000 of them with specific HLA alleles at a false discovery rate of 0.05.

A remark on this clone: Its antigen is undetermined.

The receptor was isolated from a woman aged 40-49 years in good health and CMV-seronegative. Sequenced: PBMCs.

The CDR3, as DNA: TGTGCCAGCAGCCCTTGGACAGGGTTTGGGTTCTTC. The encoded protein is CASSPWTGFGFF. The rearrangement joins TRBV11-2 to TRBJ2-1; 8 nucleotides align to TRBD1. The junction had 9 bases not matched to a gene; V was cut back by 5 bases and J by 15 bases. CDR1 SGHAT and CDR2 FQNNGV come from the germline V gene. The CDR3 runs to 12 residues.